The present T cell receptor (beta chain) was sequenced within a study of technical replicates of blood from several donors. Germline V gives CDR1 SEHNR, CDR2 FQNEAQ (reference sequence). V shed 3 bases and J shed 8 bases, with 13 bases lying between them. The length of the CDR3 is 14 residues. The data were produced by immunoSEQ multiplex PCR, yet TCRdb's version contains in-frame clones alone and is incomplete. The table includes over 85,000 clones, about 94% detected once. The clonotype originates from a human donor in good health. The chain employs TRBV7-9 and TRBJ1-4; tentatively, D is TRBD1 (5 bases). The specimen was T cells isolated from PBMCs. The CDR3 bases are TGTGCCAGCAGCTTGCTTCAGGGAAAAGAAAAACTGTTTTTT. It yields the protein CASSLLQGKEKLFF.